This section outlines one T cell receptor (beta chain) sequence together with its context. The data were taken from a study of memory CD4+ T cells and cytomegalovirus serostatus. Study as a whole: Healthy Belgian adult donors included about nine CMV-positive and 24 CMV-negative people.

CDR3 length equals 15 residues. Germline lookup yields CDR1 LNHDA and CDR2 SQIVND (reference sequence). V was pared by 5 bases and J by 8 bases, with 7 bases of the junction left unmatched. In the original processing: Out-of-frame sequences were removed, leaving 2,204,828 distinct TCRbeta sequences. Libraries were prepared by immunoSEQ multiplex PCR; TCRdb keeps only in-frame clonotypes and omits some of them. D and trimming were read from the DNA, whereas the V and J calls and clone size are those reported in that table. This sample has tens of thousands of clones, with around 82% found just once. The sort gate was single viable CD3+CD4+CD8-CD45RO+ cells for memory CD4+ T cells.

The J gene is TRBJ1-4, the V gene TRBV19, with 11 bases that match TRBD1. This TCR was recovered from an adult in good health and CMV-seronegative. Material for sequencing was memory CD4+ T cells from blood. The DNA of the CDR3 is TGTGCCAGTAGTCCCGGACAGGGGGCTGGCGAAAAACTGTTTTTT. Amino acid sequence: CASSPGQGAGEKLFF.